This T cell receptor beta chain is drawn from a study of blood T cell repertoires in COVID-19. Study background: Sites in the United States, Italy and Spain provided acute and convalescent COVID-19 samples.

Patients of the Seattle cohort, enrolled during active infection, were followed longitudinally. Original data processing: Scientists estimated how many nucleated cells there were by amplifying reference gene primers. Repertoires were generated with immunoSEQ multiplex PCR, while TCRdb's copy carries only in-frame clones and drops some. Clone size and V and J calls were adopted from that table, with D and trimming inferred from the DNA. The table includes 250,000 to 350,000 clones, roughly 83% detected once. The V gene's germline CDR1 is SGHTA and CDR2 FQGNSA. The CDR3 consists of 16 residues. The V and J ends lost 1 base and 2 bases respectively, with 12 bases between them.

The chain has TRBV7-2 and TRBJ2-1; D not certain. The sample taken for sequencing was peripheral blood. This sequence was found in a human donor with COVID-19, enrolled during active disease. The donor label of this sample is uncertain. CDR3 amino acids: CASSLEASIPYNEQFF. CDR3 nucleotides: TGTGCCAGCAGCTTAGAAGCGAGTATCCCCTACAATGAGCAGTTCTTC. The full variable domain, with the rest looked up from reference TRBV7-2 and TRBJ2-1, is GAGVSQSPSNKVTEKGKDVELRCDPISGHTALYWYRQSLGQGLEFLIYFQGNSAPDKSGLPSDRFSAERTGGSVSTLTIQRTQQEDSAVYLCASSLEASIPYNEQFFGPGTRLTVL.